The rows below give T cell receptor beta chains drawn from one sample of a study of regulatory T cells in long-lasting Graves disease. Using its own MiXCR run on the multiplex PCR reads, TCRdb lists one record per CDR3 protein. The table records around 500,000 distinct CDR3 sequences, 12% of them present only once. Another study also made use of these data, one on T cells in Graves' hyperthyroidism and ophthalmopathy.

Here the sequenced sample was peripheral blood mononuclear cells (PBMCs), taken at new diagnosis, from a patient treated with antithyroid drugs. The receptors derive from a woman under 40 with Graves disease. The CDR3 runs from the conserved cysteine through the conserved F or W. The order of the fields is V gene, D gene, J gene, clone size, CDR3 length, CDR3 DNA, CDR3 protein. A D gene is named only where the DNA matches it firmly. Expanded clones are given a class, and other clones once, few, many or no size at all.

v_gene: TRBV5-1; d_gene: NA; j_gene: TRBJ1-5; abundance: few; len: 14; CDR3nt: TGCGCCAGCAGCTTGGACCCAGGCACAGATACGCAGCATTTT; CDR3aa: CASSLDPGTDTQHF
v_gene: TRBV7-9; d_gene: NA; j_gene: TRBJ1-1; abundance: NA; len: 12; CDR3nt: TGTGCCAGCAGCTCATCTCCAGGGAAAGCTTTCTTT; CDR3aa: CASSSSPGKAFF
v_gene: TRBV18; d_gene: NA; j_gene: TRBJ2-4; abundance: many; len: 17; CDR3nt: TGTGCCAGCTCCGACCGGACAGCCGAAACCCCCTTTGACATTCAGTACTTC; CDR3aa: CASSDRTAETPFDIQYF
v_gene: TRBV2; d_gene: NA; j_gene: TRBJ2-7; abundance: many; len: 12; CDR3nt: TGTGCCAGCAGCAGGCATCCCTACGAGCAGTACTTC; CDR3aa: CASSRHPYEQYF
v_gene: TRBV18; d_gene: NA; j_gene: TRBJ2-1; abundance: once; len: 11; CDR3nt: TGTGCCAGCTCTAGGGGGAGTGAGCAGTTCTTC; CDR3aa: CASSRGSEQFF
v_gene: TRBV7-8; d_gene: TRBD1; j_gene: TRBJ2-7; abundance: many; len: 14; CDR3nt: TGTGCCAGCAGGGCGCAGGGGGCACCCTACGAGCAGTACTTC; CDR3aa: CASRAQGAPYEQYF
v_gene: TRBV7-2; d_gene: NA; j_gene: TRBJ1-1; abundance: NA; len: 16; CDR3nt: TGTGCCAGCAGCTTAGGGCCCGCAGGGCCCAACACTGAAGCTTTCTTT; CDR3aa: CASSLGPAGPNTEAFF
v_gene: TRBV6-2/TRBV6-3; d_gene: NA; j_gene: TRBJ2-2; abundance: NA; len: 13; CDR3nt: TGTGCCAGCAGTTACCAACCGATCGGGGAGCTGTTTTTT; CDR3aa: CASSYQPIGELFF
v_gene: TRBV27; d_gene: TRBD2; j_gene: TRBJ2-1; abundance: NA; len: 14; CDR3nt: TGTGCCAGCAGTAGGGGACTAACTTACAATGAGCAGTTCTTC; CDR3aa: CASSRGLTYNEQFF
v_gene: TRBV28; d_gene: TRBD2; j_gene: TRBJ2-5; abundance: many; len: 17; CDR3nt: TGTGCCAGCAGTTCAGCGGGGACTAGCGGGAGGGCCGAGACCCAGTACTTC; CDR3aa: CASSSAGTSGRAETQYF
v_gene: TRBV6-2/TRBV6-3; d_gene: NA; j_gene: TRBJ2-7; abundance: NA; len: 15; CDR3nt: TGTGCCAGCAGTGAATGGGGCCTCCAACCATACGAGCAGTACTTC; CDR3aa: CASSEWGLQPYEQYF
v_gene: TRBV7-9; d_gene: NA; j_gene: TRBJ2-1; abundance: many; len: 14; CDR3nt: TGTGCCAGCAGCGTAAGAGGAGAGAAAAATGAGCAGTTCTTC; CDR3aa: CASSVRGEKNEQFF
v_gene: TRBV10-3; d_gene: TRBD2; j_gene: TRBJ2-1; abundance: many; len: 16; CDR3nt: TGTGCCATCAGTGATTCGGGACTAGCGGGACTAAATGAGCAGTTCTTC; CDR3aa: CAISDSGLAGLNEQFF
v_gene: TRBV15; d_gene: NA; j_gene: TRBJ2-5; abundance: few; len: 15; CDR3nt: TGTGCCACCAGCAGAGAAGCTAGGTTAGAAGAGACCCAGTACTTC; CDR3aa: CATSREARLEETQYF
v_gene: TRBV6-2/TRBV6-3; d_gene: NA; j_gene: TRBJ1-1; abundance: NA; len: 13; CDR3nt: TGTGCCAGCACCACTACAGAGAACACTGAAGCTTTCTTT; CDR3aa: CASTTTENTEAFF
v_gene: TRBV11-2; d_gene: TRBD1; j_gene: TRBJ2-4; abundance: many; len: 16; CDR3nt: TGTGCCAGCAGCGATCGGGGACAGGGGGAGTTTGACATTCAGTACTTC; CDR3aa: CASSDRGQGEFDIQYF
v_gene: TRBV27; d_gene: NA; j_gene: TRBJ2-1; abundance: many; len: 14; CDR3nt: TGTGCCAGCAGTATAAGGCTACTAGATTATGAGCAGTTCTTC; CDR3aa: CASSIRLLDYEQFF
v_gene: TRBV28; d_gene: TRBD1; j_gene: TRBJ1-1; abundance: many; len: 16; CDR3nt: TGTGCCAGCAGTTCACCATCCGGGACAGGAAACACTGAAGCTTTCTTT; CDR3aa: CASSSPSGTGNTEAFF
v_gene: TRBV27; d_gene: TRBD2; j_gene: TRBJ2-1; abundance: NA; len: 15; CDR3nt: TGTGCCAGCAGAGAGGGACTAGCGGTCTACAATGAGCAGTTCTTC; CDR3aa: CASREGLAVYNEQFF
v_gene: TRBV12-3/TRBV12-4; d_gene: NA; j_gene: TRBJ1-2; abundance: many; len: 14; CDR3nt: TGTGCCAGCAGTTTATACGGGACGGCCTATGGCTACACCTTC; CDR3aa: CASSLYGTAYGYTF
v_gene: TRBV27; d_gene: NA; j_gene: TRBJ2-1; abundance: many; len: 15; CDR3nt: TGTGCCAGCATGAGAAGTAGGAATCCCGAGAATGAGCAGTTCTTC; CDR3aa: CASMRSRNPENEQFF
v_gene: TRBV11-3; d_gene: NA; j_gene: TRBJ2-3; abundance: few; len: 15; CDR3nt: TGTGCCAGCAGCCGACAAGTGACTAGCACAGATACGCAGTATTTT; CDR3aa: CASSRQVTSTDTQYF
v_gene: TRBV9; d_gene: NA; j_gene: TRBJ2-2; abundance: NA; len: 16; CDR3nt: TGTGCCAGCAGCGCCCTGAGGGTCCCGAACACCGGGGAGCTGTTTTTT; CDR3aa: CASSALRVPNTGELFF
v_gene: TRBV29-1; d_gene: TRBD2; j_gene: TRBJ2-2; abundance: many; len: 15; CDR3nt: TGCAGCGTTGTTACAGCGGGAGTAAACACCGGGGAGCTGTTTTTT; CDR3aa: CSVVTAGVNTGELFF
v_gene: TRBV11-2; d_gene: TRBD1; j_gene: TRBJ1-3; abundance: many; len: 15; CDR3nt: TGTGCCAGCAGCTTAGAAGGCAGGGGGTGGAACACCATATATTTT; CDR3aa: CASSLEGRGWNTIYF
v_gene: TRBV5-8; d_gene: TRBD1; j_gene: TRBJ2-1; abundance: many; len: 19; CDR3nt: TGTGCCAGCAGCCCGGAAAAAGACTACGGGACAGGGGGCTTCAATGAGCAGTTCTTC; CDR3aa: CASSPEKDYGTGGFNEQFF
v_gene: TRBV5-6; d_gene: NA; j_gene: TRBJ1-3; abundance: many; len: 14; CDR3nt: TGTGCCAGCAGCATCACCGGGGCGCGAAACACCATATATTTT; CDR3aa: CASSITGARNTIYF
v_gene: TRBV10-3; d_gene: TRBD1; j_gene: TRBJ2-7; abundance: many; len: 15; CDR3nt: TGTGCCATCAGTGAGATCGGACAGGGGGCCTACGAGCAGTACTTC; CDR3aa: CAISEIGQGAYEQYF
v_gene: TRBV9; d_gene: TRBD1; j_gene: TRBJ2-2; abundance: NA; len: 14; CDR3nt: TGTGCCAGCAGCCCGGGACAGGGGTTCGGGGAGCTGTTTTTT; CDR3aa: CASSPGQGFGELFF
v_gene: TRBV30; d_gene: TRBD2; j_gene: TRBJ2-7; abundance: NA; len: 14; CDR3nt: TGTGCCTGGAGTCCTAGCGGGGGGACCTACGAGCAGTACTTC; CDR3aa: CAWSPSGGTYEQYF
v_gene: TRBV7-9; d_gene: TRBD2; j_gene: TRBJ2-2; abundance: many; len: 16; CDR3nt: TGTGCCAGCAGCCGGATGGAGCGGGAGCAGGCCGGGGAGCTGTTTTTT; CDR3aa: CASSRMEREQAGELFF
v_gene: TRBV12-3/TRBV12-4; d_gene: TRBD2; j_gene: TRBJ2-3; abundance: many; len: 15; CDR3nt: TGTGCCAGCAGCCGAAGCGGGACTAGCACAGATACGCAGTATTTT; CDR3aa: CASSRSGTSTDTQYF
v_gene: TRBV7-2; d_gene: TRBD2; j_gene: TRBJ2-3; abundance: NA; len: 15; CDR3nt: TGTGCCAGCAGCTTTCAGCGGGAGGAGGCAGATACGCAGTATTTT; CDR3aa: CASSFQREEADTQYF
v_gene: TRBV24-1; d_gene: NA; j_gene: TRBJ2-3; abundance: few; len: 13; CDR3nt: TGTGCCACTGGAGAGCCCGGCACAGATACGCAGTATTTT; CDR3aa: CATGEPGTDTQYF
v_gene: TRBV19; d_gene: NA; j_gene: TRBJ2-1; abundance: many; len: 15; CDR3nt: TGTGCCAGTAGTATGGGGCTCTTGTACGGGTATGAGCAGTTCTTC; CDR3aa: CASSMGLLYGYEQFF
v_gene: TRBV7-9; d_gene: TRBD2; j_gene: TRBJ2-3; abundance: many; len: 17; CDR3nt: TGTGCCAGCAGCTTCGGTAATAGCGGGTCCCGCACAGATACGCAGTATTTT; CDR3aa: CASSFGNSGSRTDTQYF
v_gene: TRBV15; d_gene: NA; j_gene: TRBJ1-2; abundance: few; len: 15; CDR3nt: TGTGCCACCAGCAGGGGTACAGAAACCTCTGATGGCTACACCTTC; CDR3aa: CATSRGTETSDGYTF
v_gene: TRBV24-1; d_gene: NA; j_gene: TRBJ2-2; abundance: many; len: 15; CDR3nt: TGTGCCACCAGTGTGGGGCCACGACGTCCCGGGGAGCTGTTTTTT; CDR3aa: CATSVGPRRPGELFF
v_gene: TRBV12-3/TRBV12-4; d_gene: NA; j_gene: TRBJ1-1; abundance: many; len: 14; CDR3nt: TGTGCCAGCAGTTTGGTCTCCCTCGACACTGAAGCTTTCTTT; CDR3aa: CASSLVSLDTEAFF
v_gene: TRBV7-3; d_gene: NA; j_gene: TRBJ2-2; abundance: NA; len: 14; CDR3nt: TGTGCCAGCAGCTCTACGAGTGGCACCGGGGAGCTGTTTTTT; CDR3aa: CASSSTSGTGELFF
v_gene: TRBV9; d_gene: NA; j_gene: TRBJ2-6; abundance: NA; len: 14; CDR3nt: TGTGCCAGCAGCGTAGGGGGCACGGCCAACGTCCTGACTTTC; CDR3aa: CASSVGGTANVLTF
v_gene: TRBV12-3/TRBV12-4; d_gene: TRBD2; j_gene: TRBJ2-5; abundance: many; len: 15; CDR3nt: TGTGCCAGCAGTTACGGACTAGGTCCTTACCCGGACCAGTACTTC; CDR3aa: CASSYGLGPYPDQYF
v_gene: TRBV6-1; d_gene: NA; j_gene: TRBJ2-2; abundance: few; len: 12; CDR3nt: TGTGCCATTCGAGGGGTCACCGGGGAGCTGTTTTTT; CDR3aa: CAIRGVTGELFF
v_gene: TRBV6-1; d_gene: TRBD2; j_gene: TRBJ2-1; abundance: many; len: 16; CDR3nt: TGTGCCAGCAGTGATTCGGGTCTAGCGGGTTACAATGAGCAGTTCTTC; CDR3aa: CASSDSGLAGYNEQFF
v_gene: TRBV7-9; d_gene: NA; j_gene: TRBJ2-2; abundance: NA; len: 14; CDR3nt: TGTGCCAGCAGCATACGACAGAACACCGGGGAGCTGTTTTTT; CDR3aa: CASSIRQNTGELFF
v_gene: TRBV9; d_gene: NA; j_gene: TRBJ2-7; abundance: NA; len: 16; CDR3nt: TGTGCCAGCAGCGTCGCCCCAATCGGGAGCTCCTACGAGCAGTACTTC; CDR3aa: CASSVAPIGSSYEQYF
v_gene: TRBV4-3; d_gene: NA; j_gene: TRBJ2-7; abundance: NA; len: 16; CDR3nt: TGCGCCAGCAGCCAAGAATACAATTCATGGACCTACGAGCAGTACTTC; CDR3aa: CASSQEYNSWTYEQYF
v_gene: TRBV29-1; d_gene: NA; j_gene: TRBJ1-2; abundance: many; len: 12; CDR3nt: TGCAGCGTTGGACTAAACTACTATGGCTACACCTTC; CDR3aa: CSVGLNYYGYTF
v_gene: TRBV20-1; d_gene: NA; j_gene: TRBJ2-1; abundance: many; len: 14; CDR3nt: TGCAGTGCTAAACAAGGGCCCCGAGATTCCGAGCAGTTCTTC; CDR3aa: CSAKQGPRDSEQFF
v_gene: TRBV5-1; d_gene: NA; j_gene: TRBJ2-3; abundance: few; len: 12; CDR3nt: TGCGCCAGCGCCCCGGGCGCAGATACGCAGTATTTT; CDR3aa: CASAPGADTQYF
v_gene: TRBV18; d_gene: NA; j_gene: TRBJ2-2; abundance: few; len: 14; CDR3nt: TGTGCCAGCTCCCTCTTGGAGGGCACCGGGGAGCTGTTTTTT; CDR3aa: CASSLLEGTGELFF